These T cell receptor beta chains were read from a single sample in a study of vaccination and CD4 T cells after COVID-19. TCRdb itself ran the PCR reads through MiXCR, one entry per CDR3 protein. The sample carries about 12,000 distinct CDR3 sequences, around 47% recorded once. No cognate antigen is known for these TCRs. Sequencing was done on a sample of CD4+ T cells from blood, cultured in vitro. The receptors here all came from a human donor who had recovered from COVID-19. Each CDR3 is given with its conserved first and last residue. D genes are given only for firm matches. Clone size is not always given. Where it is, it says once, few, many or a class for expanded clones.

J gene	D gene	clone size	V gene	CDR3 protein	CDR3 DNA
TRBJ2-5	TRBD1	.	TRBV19	CASSIEPGQGALGAQYF	TGTGCCAGTAGTATAGAACCGGGACAGGGGGCTCTTGGGGCCCAGTACTTC
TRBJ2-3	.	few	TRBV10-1	CASSGAGATRDTQYF	TGCGCCAGCAGTGGCGCGGGGGCAACGAGGGATACGCAGTATTTT
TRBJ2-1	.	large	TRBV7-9	CASSPLALINEQFF	TGTGCCAGCAGCCCTCTCGCGCTGATCAATGAGCAGTTCTTC
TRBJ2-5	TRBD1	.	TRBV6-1	CATRQGGSETQYF	TGTGCCACTAGACAGGGGGGTTCGGAGACCCAGTACTTC
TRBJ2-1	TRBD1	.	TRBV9	CASSFSPGQGLDEQFF	TGTGCCAGCAGCTTCAGCCCGGGACAGGGGCTGGATGAGCAGTTCTTC
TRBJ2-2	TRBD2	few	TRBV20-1	CSARDRSGRSTGELFF	TGCAGTGCTAGAGATCGCAGCGGGAGGAGCACCGGGGAGCTGTTTTTT
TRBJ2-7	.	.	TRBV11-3	CASSRGWGYEQYF	TGTGCCAGCAGCCGGGGCTGGGGGTACGAGCAGTACTTC
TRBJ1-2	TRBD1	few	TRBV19	CASSPMDRAIYTF	TGTGCCAGTAGTCCCATGGACAGGGCGATCTACACCTTC
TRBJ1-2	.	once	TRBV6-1	CASRDYYGYTF	TGTGCCAGCAGAGACTACTATGGCTACACCTTC
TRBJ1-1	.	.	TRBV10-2	CASKVEGNTEAFF	TGCGCCAGTAAAGTAGAGGGGAACACTGAAGCTTTCTTT
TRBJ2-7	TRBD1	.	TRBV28	CASSLSSGQGVYEQYF	TGTGCCAGCAGTTTAAGTTCGGGACAGGGAGTCTACGAGCAGTACTTC
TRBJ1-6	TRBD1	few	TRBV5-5	CASSGPDRVLSYNSPLHF	TGTGCCAGCAGCGGCCCAGACAGGGTCCTCTCCTATAATTCACCCCTCCACTTT
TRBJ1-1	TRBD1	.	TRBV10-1	CASRPDREGTEAFF	TGCGCCAGCAGGCCAGACAGGGAGGGGACTGAAGCTTTCTTT
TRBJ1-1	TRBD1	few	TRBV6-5	CASSYGGQGGTEAFF	TGTGCCAGCAGTTACGGGGGACAGGGAGGGACTGAAGCTTTCTTT
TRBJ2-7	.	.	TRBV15	CATSRDLGYEQYF	TGTGCCACCAGCAGAGATTTGGGGTACGAGCAGTACTTC
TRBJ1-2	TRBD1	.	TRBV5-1	CASSLDWGTGEGYTF	TGCGCCAGCAGCTTGGATTGGGGGACAGGGGAGGGCTACACCTTC
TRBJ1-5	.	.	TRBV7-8	CASSLSRSQPQHF	TGTGCCAGCAGCTTAAGTCGGTCACAGCCCCAGCATTTT
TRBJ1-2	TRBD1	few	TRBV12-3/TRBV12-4	CASTYRRDRGSGYTF	TGTGCCAGCACCTACCGCCGGGACAGGGGCTCCGGCTACACCTTC
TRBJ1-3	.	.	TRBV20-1	CSARVENTIYF	TGCAGTGCTAGAGTGGAAAACACCATATATTTT
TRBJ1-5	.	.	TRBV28	CASSLRRGGAANQPQHF	TGTGCCAGCAGTTTAAGGCGGGGGGGCGCAGCCAATCAGCCCCAGCATTTT
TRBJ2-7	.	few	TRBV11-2	CASRRGRGGTYEQYF	TGTGCCAGCAGGAGGGGTAGGGGGGGAACTTACGAGCAGTACTTC
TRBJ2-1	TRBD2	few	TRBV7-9	CASSSPFAGGPRNEQFF	TGTGCCAGCAGCTCCCCCTTCGCGGGAGGGCCTAGGAATGAGCAGTTCTTC
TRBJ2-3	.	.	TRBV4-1	CASSQPPGADTQYF	TGCGCCAGCAGCCAGCCCCCGGGGGCGGATACGCAGTATTTT